One sample yielded the 24 T cell receptor beta chains listed below, sequenced in a study of technical replicates of blood from a few donors. Data came from immunoSEQ multiplex PCR; TCRdb stores just in-frame clones and leaves some out. The sample holds 60,000 or so clones, about 97% seen once. Sequenced material: T cells isolated from PBMCs. Receptors originate from a human donor in good health.

The chain couples TRBV2 to TRBJ1-2; TRBD1 is a possible D gene (6 bases). The CDR3 spans 13 residues. In germline, CDR1 is SNHLY, CDR2 FYNNEI. Trimming shortened V by 3 bases and J by 6 bases, and 11 bases separated the two germline ends. CDR3: CASSEGGAHGYTF. The CDR3 DNA sequence: TGTGCCAGCAGTGAGGGGGGGGCGCATGGCTACACCTTC.

The CDR3 loop is CASSLSGRPGELFF. The CDR3 DNA follows: TGTGCCAGCAGCTTATCCGGCAGGCCCGGGGAGCTGTTTTTT. The rearrangement uses TRBV7-9 and TRBJ2-2; D gene uncertain. The CDR3 sequence is 14 residues long. V lost 2 bases and J 6 bases, leaving 10 bases between the germline ends. In germline, CDR1 is SEHNR, CDR2 FQNEAQ (reference sequence).

This chain links TRBV7-6 with TRBJ2-5; 8 bases align to TRBD2. Germline V lookup: CDR1 SGHVS, CDR2 FNYEAQ. The junction had 9 bases not matched to a gene; V was cut back by 5 bases and J by 1 base. This CDR3 region has 16 residues. The CDR3, as DNA: TGTGCCAGCAGCCTATGGACTAGCCCCCTCCAAGAGACCCAGTACTTC. Its protein product is CASSLWTSPLQETQYF.

This chain connects TRBV29-1 to TRBJ2-2; 11 bases line up with TRBD2. The germline gives CDR1 SQVTM, CDR2 ANQGSEA. This CDR3 comprises 17 residues. Trimming cost V 7 bases and J 2 bases; bases outside gene matches: 12. The CDR3 sequence is CSALKGTSGKNTGELFF. Written as DNA, the CDR3 is TGCAGCGCCCTGAAAGGGACTAGCGGAAAAAACACCGGGGAGCTGTTTTTT.

The chain has TRBV5-4 and TRBJ2-3; 11 nucleotides agree with TRBD2. The V gene's germline CDR1 is SGHNT and CDR2 YYREEE (reference sequence). With V trimmed by 4 bases and J by 0 bases, 4 bases remained unmatched. The CDR3 is 16 residues long. CDR3 in amino acids: CASSLSGGASTDTQYF. In DNA, the CDR3 is TGTGCCAGCAGCCTTAGCGGGGGGGCGAGCACAGATACGCAGTATTTT.

The rearrangement joins TRBV5-4 to TRBJ2-3; D not certain. The germline CDR1 and CDR2 sequences are SGHNT and YYREEE (reference sequence). V was shortened by 1 base and J by 1 base, with 7 bases between the two germline ends. The CDR3 contains 14 residues. The CDR3, as DNA: TGTGCCAGCAGCTTGACGAGTGGCACAGATACGCAGTATTTT. This codes for CASSLTSGTDTQYF. Full variable domain (outside the CDR3, taken from reference TRBV5-4 and TRBJ2-3): ETGVTQSPTHLIKTRGQQVTLRCSSQSGHNTVSWYQQALGQGPQFIFQYYREEENGRGNFPPRFSGLQFPNYSSELNVNALELDDSALYLCASSLTSGTDTQYFGPGTRLTVL.

The gene calls are TRBV5-8 and TRBJ1-2; 10 positions agree with TRBD1. From germline, CDR1 is SGHTS and CDR2 YDEGEE. V lost 6 bases to trimming and J lost 2 bases; unmatched junction nucleotides: 7. The CDR3 is made up of 15 amino acids. CDR3 region: CASNLGQGVNYGYTF. Here the CDR3 DNA reads TGTGCCAGCAACCTTGGACAGGGGGTAAACTATGGCTACACCTTC.

This chain uses TRBV30 with TRBJ1-2; 8 bases match TRBD1. The junction had 8 bases not matched to a gene; V was cut back by 3 bases and J by 2 bases. The germline CDR1 and CDR2 sequences are GTSNPN and SVGIG (reference sequence). The CDR3 length is 15 residues. The DNA for the CDR3 is TGTGCCTGGAGCCCCCAGGGGGCGAACAACTATGGCTACACCTTC. This sequence encodes CAWSPQGANNYGYTF.

The chain employs TRBV11-2 and TRBJ2-3; 13 nucleotides align to TRBD2. After removal of 4 bases from V and 2 bases from J, the junction contained 3 bases not matched to a gene. Germline values: CDR1 SGHAT, CDR2 FQNNGV. This CDR3 contains 16 residues. The CDR3 DNA is TGTGCCAGCAGCTCCGGACTAGCGGGGGACACAGATACGCAGTATTTT. Protein sequence: CASSSGLAGDTDTQYF.

The V and J genes are TRBV10-3 and TRBJ2-7, with D possibly being TRBD2 (5 bases). Between the trimmed V and J ends, which lost 6 bases and 0 bases, there was a span of 12 bases. Germline V lookup: CDR1 ENHRY, CDR2 SYGVKD. The CDR3 consists of 14 residues. CDR3: CAIRSGASSYEQYF. CDR3 in DNA: TGTGCCATCAGGAGCGGTGCCAGCTCCTACGAGCAGTACTTC.

The V call is TRBV19, the J call TRBJ1-2, with 7 bases fitting TRBD1. CDR1 LNHDA and CDR2 SQIVND come from the germline V gene (reference sequence). The CDR3 extends over 15 amino acids. V lost 9 bases and J lost 2; bases outside the gene matches: 12. CDR3 bases: TGTGCCAGCTCGGACAGGCTAGGTCCAAACTATGGCTACACCTTC. Its translation: CASSDRLGPNYGYTF.

This chain connects TRBV7-9 to TRBJ1-1, with D uncertain. The length of the CDR3 is 11 residues. Trimming cost V 3 bases and J 5 bases, with 4 bases left between them. CDR1 and CDR2 (germline): SEHNR, FQNEAQ (reference sequence). CDR3 DNA: TGTGCCAGCAGCTTGAGGACTGAAGCTTTCTTT. Its translation is CASSLRTEAFF.

This rearrangement joins TRBV7-9 to TRBJ2-7; TRBD2 aligns across 10 bases. Germline V lookup: CDR1 SEHNR, CDR2 FQNEAQ (reference sequence). V dropped 4 bases and J dropped 4; count of bases not matched to a gene: 10. The CDR3 is 16 residues long. The CDR3 region is CASSSPNSGGPYEQYF. The DNA for the CDR3 is TGTGCCAGCAGCTCCCCAAATAGCGGGGGGCCATACGAGCAGTACTTC.

The chain is built from TRBV6-5 and TRBJ2-2; D is perhaps TRBD1 (6 bases). Germline V lookup: CDR1 MNHEY, CDR2 SVGAGI. CDR3 length: 13 residues. V lost 10 bases and J lost 6, with 15 bases in between. As DNA, the CDR3 is TGTGCCACCCAGGACAGCGGTCCCGGGGAGCTGTTTTTT. It translates to CATQDSGPGELFF.

The chain combines TRBV5-4 with TRBJ2-6; 11 bases map to TRBD1. There are 19 residues in the CDR3. With V trimmed by 0 bases and J by 1 base, 6 bases remained unmatched. Germline assignment: CDR1 SGHNT and CDR2 YYREEE (reference sequence). CDR3 loop: CASSLGTGGAYSGANVLTF. As DNA, the CDR3 is TGTGCCAGCAGCTTGGGGACAGGGGGCGCTTATTCTGGGGCCAACGTCCTGACTTTC.

The CDR3 nucleotides read TGTGCCAGCAGTGAAGTATTCTCCTACGAGCAGTACTTC. Its translation: CASSEVFSYEQYF. The genes are TRBV6-1 and TRBJ2-7; no clear D gene. This CDR3 is built from 13 residues. Germline assignment: CDR1 MNHNS and CDR2 SASEGT. V lost 1 base and J 0 bases, leaving 4 bases between the germline ends.

Comments on this clone: A junction end diverges from the germline sequence, so it may reflect a read error. This sequence joins TRBV7-7 and TRBJ1-1; unclear D gene. The CDR3 sequence is 13 residues long. Per the germline V gene, CDR1 is SSHAT and CDR2 is FNYEAQ (reference sequence). The CDR3 here is CASSPGAGTEAFF. In DNA, the CDR3 is TGTGCTAGCAGCCCAGGCGCGGGCACTGAAGCTTTCTTT.

The chain links TRBV21-1 to TRBJ2-4; TRBD1, the table's D call, was not compared with the DNA. TRBV21-1 is shown as a pseudogene. The CDR3 covers 18 residues. CDR3 DNA: TGTGCCAGCAGCAGCTTTACCCTGGACAGGGGTAAGAAAAACATTCAGTACTTC. This translates into CASSSFTLDRGKKNIQYF.

The rearrangement uses TRBV15 and TRBJ2-5; 9 bases fit TRBD1. Germline V gene lookup returns CDR1 LNHNV and CDR2 YYDKDF (reference sequence). J was trimmed by 2 bases and V by 5 bases; bases with no gene match: 9. The CDR3 contains 16 residues. CDR3 sequence (DNA): TGTGCCACCAGCTTCCATCCGGGACAGGGACAAGAGACCCAGTACTTC. Protein: CATSFHPGQGQETQYF.

This chain connects TRBV6-1 to TRBJ1-2, with TRBD1 matching over 9 bases. Germline V gives CDR1 MNHNS, CDR2 SASEGT. CDR3 size: 19 residues. Trimming took 2 bases from V and 3 from J; bases not matched to a gene: 16. The CDR3 protein is CASSELRALQGAFHYGYTF. The CDR3, as DNA: TGTGCCAGCAGTGAACTAAGGGCCCTACAGGGGGCGTTCCACTATGGCTACACCTTC.

The chain uses TRBV5-1 and TRBJ1-1, with TRBD1 identical over 11 bases. The CDR3 totals 18 residues. V lost 3 bases and J lost 0; bases outside the gene matches: 10. CDR1 is SGHRS and CDR2 is YFSETQ in the germline V gene. In nucleotides, the CDR3 is TGCGCCAGCAGCTCAACCGGGACAGGGGGAGGGTTGAACACTGAAGCTTTCTTT. This encodes CASSSTGTGGGLNTEAFF.

This chain uses TRBV5-1 with TRBJ2-1; 11 nucleotides match TRBD2. This CDR3 comprises 17 residues. CDR1 is SGHRS and CDR2 is YFSETQ in the germline V gene. V gave up 4 bases and J gave up 4 bases; unmatched junction bases: 10. The CDR3 sequence is CASSAGTSGKPYNEQFF. CDR3 DNA sequence: TGCGCCAGCAGCGCCGGGACTAGCGGAAAGCCGTACAATGAGCAGTTCTTC.

The V and J genes are TRBV7-9 and TRBJ1-2; D remains ambiguous. Germline assignment: CDR1 SEHNR and CDR2 FQNEAQ (reference sequence). The CDR3 sequence is 13 residues long. Trimming pared 0 bases from V and 4 bases from J, leaving 6 bases between. The chain's CDR3 is CASSLASFYGYTF. The DNA for the CDR3 is TGTGCCAGCAGCTTAGCCAGTTTCTATGGCTACACCTTC.

This chain links TRBV30 with TRBJ1-1, with unresolved D. The V gene lost 3 bases and the J gene lost 1 base, with 9 bases spanning the gap. CDR1 and CDR2 from the germline V gene are GTSNPN and SVGIG (reference sequence). There are 13 residues in the CDR3. This CDR3 is CAWSPPGNTEAFF. For the CDR3, the DNA is TGTGCCTGGAGCCCTCCCGGGAACACTGAAGCTTTCTTT.